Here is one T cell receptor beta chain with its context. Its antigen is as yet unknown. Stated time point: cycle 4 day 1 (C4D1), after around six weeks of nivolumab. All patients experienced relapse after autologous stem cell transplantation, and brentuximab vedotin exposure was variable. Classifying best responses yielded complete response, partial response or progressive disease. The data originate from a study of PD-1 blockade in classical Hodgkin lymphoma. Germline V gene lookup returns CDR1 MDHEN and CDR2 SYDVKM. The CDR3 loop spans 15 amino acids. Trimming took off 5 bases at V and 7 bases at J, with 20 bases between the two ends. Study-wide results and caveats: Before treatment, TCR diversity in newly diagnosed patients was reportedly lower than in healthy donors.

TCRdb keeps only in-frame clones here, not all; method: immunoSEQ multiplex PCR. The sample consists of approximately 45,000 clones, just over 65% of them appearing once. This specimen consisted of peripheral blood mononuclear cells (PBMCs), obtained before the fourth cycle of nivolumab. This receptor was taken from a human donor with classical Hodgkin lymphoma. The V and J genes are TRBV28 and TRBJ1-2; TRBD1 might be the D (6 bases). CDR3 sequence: CASSPLTQGQSGYTF. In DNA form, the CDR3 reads TGTGCCAGCAGTCCCCTCACTCAGGGGCAATCTGGCTACACCTTC.